The clone carrying this T cell receptor beta chain was seen more than once but under ten times. These data belong to a study of blood T cell repertoires in COVID-19. The wider study: Samples of COVID-19 (acute and convalescent) were obtained from the United States, Italy and Spain. T cells, B-cell-depleted T cells, or PBMCs provided the cDNA or gDNA that served as material.

The CDR3 extends over 13 amino acids. Germline V gives CDR1 WNHNN, CDR2 SYGVQD (reference sequence). V was clipped by 6 bases and J by 4 bases, with 10 bases between them. TCRdb keeps only in-frame clones here, not all; method: immunoSEQ multiplex PCR. The sample includes 15,000 to 20,000 clones, around 90% of them seen just once. The receptor was derived from a man aged 50 or older with active COVID-19. V is TRBV10-1 and J is TRBJ1-5, with TRBD1 as a possible D gene (5 bases). The sequenced material came from peripheral blood. The CDR3 region has the DNA TGCGCCAGCAGCAGGGAGGGAAATCAGCCCCAGCATTTT. Protein: CASSREGNQPQHF.